One and the same sample provided the 26 T cell receptor beta chains below, sequenced in a study of OX40 agonist ivuxolimab in advanced cancers. Generated by immunoSEQ multiplex PCR, the TCRdb table keeps only in-frame clones and is missing some. The sample contains roughly 49,000 clones, about 80% of which appear only once. The sequenced sample was CD4+ or CD8+ T cells sorted from blood, obtained in a trial of the OX40 agonist ivuxolimab. Receptors were obtained from an adult with an advanced solid tumor such as melanoma, head and neck, liver or kidney cancer.

The chain has TRBV19 and TRBJ1-2; D is uncertain. Germline CDR1 reads LNHDA; CDR2 reads SQIVND (reference sequence). This CDR3 is 13 amino acids long. The germline V and J ends were trimmed by 3 bases and 8 bases, with 13 bases remaining between them. DNA of the CDR3: TGTGCCAGTAGTATGGTGCCTATACAAGGCTACACCTTC. It is translated as CASSMVPIQGYTF.

The chain employs TRBV7-8 and TRBJ2-7; the match to TRBD2 covers 7 bases. The CDR3 sequence is 14 residues long. Trimming removed 2 bases from V and 2 bases from J; junction bases left unmatched: 3. In germline, CDR1 is SGHVS, CDR2 FQNEAQ. CDR3 sequence: CASSLSGIAYEQYF. The CDR3 region has the DNA TGTGCCAGCAGCTTAAGCGGGATAGCCTACGAGCAGTACTTC.

The chain carries TRBV10-2 and TRBJ2-7, with D perhaps being TRBD1 or TRBD2 (5 bases each). V lost 10 bases and J 6 bases, leaving 10 bases between the germline ends. Germline CDR1 and CDR2: WSHSY and SAAADI. CDR3 length: 10 residues. In DNA, the CDR3 is TGCGCCACGGGTGGGACCGAGCAGTACTTC. As protein: CATGGTEQYF.

The chain combines TRBV7-2 with TRBJ2-5, with TRBD1 matching over 7 bases. CDR3 length: 13 amino acids. CDR1 is SGHTA, CDR2 FQGNSA, per germline. V was clipped by 1 base and J by 5 bases; unmatched bases: 1. In DNA, the CDR3 is TGTGCCAGCAGCTTAGACAGGGGTGAGACCCAGTACTTC. Translation gives CASSLDRGETQYF.

The chain carries TRBV6-5 and TRBJ1-1; no clear D gene. V was clipped by 6 bases and J by 0 bases, with 8 bases between them. Germline V CDR1 and CDR2: MNHEY, SVGAGI. The length of the CDR3 is 13 residues. DNA of the CDR3: TGTGCCAGCAGGAGGCCCTTGAACACTGAAGCTTTCTTT. This translates into CASRRPLNTEAFF.

The rearrangement uses TRBV5-1 and TRBJ2-5; TRBD1 aligns across 7 bases. Germline CDR1 is SGHRS and CDR2 is YFSETQ. V was pared by 4 bases and J by 2 bases, with 8 bases of the junction left unmatched. The CDR3 extends over 15 amino acids. The CDR3 coding sequence is TGCGCCAGCAGCCCCAGGGACAGCTCACAAGAGACCCAGTACTTC. Translation: CASSPRDSSQETQYF.

The V call is TRBV9, the J call TRBJ2-6; no clear D gene. Germline CDR1 SGDLS, CDR2 YYNGEE. This CDR3 is 18 amino acids long. V was trimmed by 0 bases and J by 0 bases, leaving 13 bases between them. The CDR3 sequence is CASSVGAGFSSGANVLTF. CDR3 coding DNA: TGTGCCAGCAGCGTAGGGGCAGGCTTCAGCTCTGGGGCCAACGTCCTGACTTTC.

This chain joins TRBV28 and TRBJ2-7; tentatively, D is TRBD1 (5 bases). In germline, CDR1 is MDHEN, CDR2 SYDVKM. The CDR3 consists of 13 residues. The V and J ends lost 2 bases and 5 bases respectively, with 10 bases between them. The CDR3 region is CASSLKGYHEQYF. Written as DNA, the CDR3 is TGTGCCAGCAGTTTAAAGGGGTACCACGAGCAGTACTTC. Drawing the rest from reference TRBV28 and TRBJ2-7, the complete variable domain is DVKVTQSSRYLVKRTGEKVFLECVQDMDHENMFWYRQDPGLGLRLIYFSYDVKMKEKGDIPEGYSVSREKKERFSLILESASTNQTSMYLCASSLKGYHEQYFGPGTRLTVT.

The V gene is TRBV4-1, the J gene TRBJ2-5; 8 bases align to TRBD2. Germline assignment: CDR1 MGHRA and CDR2 YSYEKL. The ends lost 4 bases at V and 2 bases at J; junction bases unmatched: 12. The length of the CDR3 is 17 residues. CDR3 loop: CASSPSAGLADQETQYF. CDR3 sequence (DNA): TGCGCCAGCAGCCCCTCGGCAGGACTAGCAGATCAAGAGACCCAGTACTTC.

The chain is built from TRBV27 and TRBJ1-1, with D uncertain. Per germline, CDR1 MNHEY and CDR2 SMNVEV (reference sequence). The CDR3 is 13 amino acids. V gave up 8 bases and J gave up 1 base, with 11 bases separating them. The CDR3: CASFPVWNTEAFF. The CDR3, as DNA: TGTGCCAGCTTCCCCGTTTGGAACACTGAAGCTTTCTTT.

V is TRBV5-1 and J is TRBJ2-1, with D perhaps matching TRBD1 (5 bases). Germline V gene sequence: CDR1 SGHRS, CDR2 YFSETQ. The V end was cut by 0 bases, the J end by 3 bases, with 10 bases between. The CDR3 is 15 residues long. CDR3 in amino acids: CASSLAFDSYNEQFF. The CDR3 DNA reads TGCGCCAGCAGCTTGGCCTTTGACAGCTACAATGAGCAGTTCTTC.

The gene calls are TRBV6-6 and TRBJ1-1; unclear D gene. Germline-derived CDR1 and CDR2 are MNHNY and SVGAGI (reference sequence). Trimming shortened V by 0 bases and J by 4 bases, and 9 bases separated the two germline ends. The CDR3 consists of 14 residues. CDR3 nucleotide sequence: TGTGCCAGCAGTTACTCGATACAGAGCACTGAAGCTTTCTTT. It yields the protein CASSYSIQSTEAFF.

The rearrangement uses TRBV10-3 and TRBJ2-7, with 8 bases aligning to TRBD2. Germline CDR1 and CDR2: ENHRY and SYGVKD. V lost 0 bases and J lost 5; bases outside the gene matches: 6. The CDR3 length is 15 residues. The CDR3: CAISESFDSGDEQYF. CDR3 nucleotide sequence: TGTGCCATCAGTGAGTCGTTTGATAGCGGGGACGAGCAGTACTTC.

The V and J genes are TRBV5-6 and TRBJ2-7, with 7 positions matching TRBD1. The V and J ends lost 7 bases and 7 bases, in that order; junction bases with no gene match: 17. Per the germline V gene, CDR1 is SGHDT and CDR2 is YYEEEE. This CDR3 region has 15 residues. The CDR3 sequence is CASALGQNPILEQYF. The CDR3 DNA reads as TGTGCCAGCGCACTGGGACAGAACCCTATACTGGAGCAGTACTTC.

This chain joins TRBV9 and TRBJ2-4; TRBD2 matches 9 bases. V gave up 4 bases and J gave up 3 bases; unmatched junction bases: 8. Germline V gene lookup returns CDR1 SGDLS and CDR2 YYNGEE. The CDR3 is 16 amino acids. CDR3: CASSPRLAEGKNIQYF. CDR3 bases: TGTGCCAGCAGCCCCCGACTAGCGGAGGGCAAAAACATTCAGTACTTC.

This clone showed up just once. The chain uses TRBV7-8 and TRBJ1-5; TRBD1 matches at 9 bases. This CDR3 has 15 amino acids. Germline V gene lookup returns CDR1 SGHVS and CDR2 FQNEAQ. Losses at the gene ends were 5 bases for V and 1 base for J; bases not matched to a gene: 3. CDR3: CASSVGQGSNQPQHF. The CDR3 DNA sequence: TGTGCCAGCAGCGTAGGACAGGGGAGCAATCAGCCCCAGCATTTT.

The chain employs TRBV6-1 and TRBJ1-1; no reliable D call. Trimming removed 2 bases at V and 6 bases at J, with 16 bases between. The germline CDR1 and CDR2 sequences are MNHNS and SASEGT. The CDR3 is 15 residues long. The CDR3 spells CASSEKQPGPPEAFF. As DNA, the CDR3 is TGTGCCAGCAGTGAAAAGCAACCTGGCCCCCCTGAAGCTTTCTTT.

The rearrangement uses TRBV4-3 and TRBJ2-3; D not certain. The germline V gene has CDR1 LGHNA and CDR2 YSLEER. CDR3 size: 14 residues. V lost 7 bases and J 4 bases, leaving 15 bases between the germline ends. The CDR3 nucleotides read TGCGCCAGCACCCCGTCTAGACTTGCAGATACGCAGTATTTT. Protein: CASTPSRLADTQYF.

In this sample, this clone turned up once. The gene calls are TRBV7-9 and TRBJ1-4; D gene ambiguous. This CDR3 spans 12 amino acids. Trimming took off 8 bases at V and 3 bases at J, with 7 bases between the two ends. From germline, CDR1 is SEHNR and CDR2 FQNEAQ (reference sequence). This CDR3 is CASGGANEKLFF. Here the CDR3 DNA reads TGTGCCAGCGGCGGGGCTAATGAAAAACTGTTTTTT.

The chain links TRBV10-3 to TRBJ2-7, with 14 bases matching TRBD2. This CDR3 has 13 residues. Trimming removed 10 bases from V and 5 bases from J; junction bases left unmatched: 4. CDR1 is ENHRY and CDR2 is SYGVKD in the germline V gene. The CDR3: CATRLAGGNEQYF. CDR3 nucleotide sequence: TGTGCCACCCGACTAGCGGGAGGGAACGAGCAGTACTTC.

In its sample, this clone was seen a few times. The gene calls are TRBV4-3 and TRBJ1-2; no clear D gene. V was trimmed by 2 bases and J by 3 bases, leaving 13 bases between them. In germline, CDR1 is LGHNA, CDR2 YSLEER. The CDR3 runs 15 residues. DNA for the CDR3: TGCGCCAGCAGCCAATCGGTCGGGTATGACTATGGCTACACCTTC. This codes for CASSQSVGYDYGYTF.

The V and J genes are TRBV6-1 and TRBJ1-5; a possible D gene is TRBD1 (6 bases). Germline V lookup: CDR1 MNHNS, CDR2 SASEGT. The V gene lost 11 bases and the J gene lost 2 bases, with 13 bases spanning the gap. The CDR3 loop spans 13 amino acids. The CDR3 coding sequence is TGTGCCGGTCAGGGGAGGCGCAATCAGCCCCAGCATTTT. Residues: CAGQGRRNQPQHF.

The rearrangement joins TRBV7-2 to TRBJ1-4; 10 positions match TRBD1. This CDR3 spans 14 amino acids. V shed 5 bases, J shed 8 bases, and the junction held 5 bases outside the gene matches. Germline V gives CDR1 SGHTA, CDR2 FQGNSA. In DNA, the CDR3 is TGTGCCAGCAGCCAGGGGACAGGGGAAGAAAAACTGTTTTTT. Amino acids: CASSQGTGEEKLFF.

The V and J genes are TRBV5-1 and TRBJ2-3; TRBD2 might be the D (5 bases). The CDR3 sequence is 15 residues long. Trimming stripped 1 base from V and 2 bases from J, with 11 bases between. CDR1 SGHRS and CDR2 YFSETQ come from the germline V gene. The CDR3 loop is CASSLIRTATDTQYF. The DNA of the CDR3 is TGCGCCAGCAGCTTGATTCGGACTGCCACAGATACGCAGTATTTT.

In DNA form, the CDR3 reads TGTGCCAGCAGCTTAGAGGCGCGACTAGCGGAAGACAATGAGCAGTTCTTC. Its protein is CASSLEARLAEDNEQFF. The chain recombines TRBV7-2 with TRBJ2-1, with 9 bases that match TRBD2. The V segment lost 1 base and the J segment 5 bases; nucleotides outside the gene matches: 9. Germline values: CDR1 SGHTA, CDR2 FQGNSA. The CDR3 sequence is 17 residues long.

This chain connects TRBV7-9 to TRBJ1-1, with a weak D call TRBD1 (6 bases). CDR3 length equals 12 residues. The V and J ends lost 4 bases and 7 bases respectively, with 10 bases between them. CDR1 is SEHNR and CDR2 is FQNEAQ in the germline V gene (reference sequence). CDR3 sequence (DNA): TGTGCCAGCAGCTACGGGGGGCTTGAAGCTTTCTTT. Translating gives CASSYGGLEAFF.